Sequencing of this T cell receptor (beta chain) was carried out in a study of blood T cell repertoires in COVID-19. About the research overall: Sites in the United States, Italy and Spain provided acute and convalescent COVID-19 samples. In each case, the material was cDNA or gDNA derived from T cells, B-cell-depleted T cells, or PBMCs.

Original data processing: Reference gene primer amplification gave nucleated cell count estimates. Libraries were prepared by immunoSEQ multiplex PCR; TCRdb keeps only in-frame clonotypes and omits some of them. V and J calls and clone size come straight from that table; D and trimming were deduced from the DNA. The sample contains around 220,000 clones, 82% of which appear only once. This clone is a singleton in its sample. The source of this sequence is a woman older than 75 with COVID-19, enrolled during active disease. The source material was peripheral blood.

The CDR3 DNA sequence: TGTGCCAGCGGGACTAGCGGGACAGATACGCAGTATTTT. As protein: CASGTSGTDTQYF. The chain uses TRBV3-1 (or the pseudogene TRBV3-2) and TRBJ2-3; TRBD2 agrees at 12 bases. This CDR3 region has 13 residues. Per the germline V gene, CDR1 is LGHDT and CDR2 is YNNKEL (reference sequence). V trimming: 8 bases; J trimming: 3 bases; junction bases outside the gene matches: 0.